Presented here are 5 T cell receptor beta chains from one specimen sequenced in a study of blood T cells in healthy people across ages. Using a J-beta primer mix together with a sample-barcoded 5' primer, a second PCR was run for about 7 to 12 cycles. From the 5' RACE reads, TCRdb called clonotypes with MiXCR, one entry per CDR3 protein. The table records 790,000 or so distinct CDR3 sequences, roughly 50% of them present only once. The sequencing input was blood. These receptors originate from a man aged 35 to 55 in good health.

CDR3 nucleotide sequence: TGTGCCACCGTAGAGGGCGGGATGGAATACGAGCAGTACTTC. Translating gives CATVEGGMEYEQYF. The chain joins TRBV6-2 or TRBV6-3 to TRBJ2-4; possible D gene TRBD2, 6 bases. The J call may be in error: the DNA end matches TRBJ2-7 better. The germline V gene has CDR1 MNHEY and CDR2 SVGEGT. The CDR3 is made up of 14 amino acids.

This sequence joins TRBV12-3 or TRBV12-4 and TRBJ2-1; D gene unclear. V lost 7 bases, J lost 9 bases, and 13 bases lay in between. This CDR3 has 12 amino acids. Written as DNA, the CDR3 is TGTGCCAGCACCTCTTGGGGAATTGAGCAGTTCTTC. Its translation is CASTSWGIEQFF.

J is TRBJ2-3 and V is TRBV20-1; D unclear. This CDR3 has 15 residues. Germline V gene lookup returns CDR1 DFQATT and CDR2 SNEGSKA (reference sequence). Trimming took off 3 bases at V and 0 bases at J, with 13 bases between the two ends. The CDR3 DNA reads as TGCAGTGCTAGTCGGACCGAAGAAAGCACAGATACGCAGTATTTT. As protein: CSASRTEESTDTQYF.

The chain combines TRBV5-5 with TRBJ2-3; 8 bases agree with TRBD1. Germline CDR1 and CDR2: SGHKS and YYEKEE (reference sequence). This CDR3 comprises 16 residues. The J segment lost 2 bases and the V segment lost 3 bases, leaving 8 bases of the junction unmatched. CDR3 protein: CASSSGGQAHTDTQYF. The CDR3 bases are TGTGCCAGCAGCTCCGGGGGACAGGCGCACACAGATACGCAGTATTTT.

This clonotype was seen only a few times. This chain uses TRBV20-1 with TRBJ1-5; D is perhaps TRBD1 (6 bases). This CDR3 is built from 15 residues. Germline CDR1 reads DFQATT; CDR2 reads SNEGSKA (reference sequence). The V and J ends lost 4 bases and 3 bases respectively, with 16 bases between them. CDR3 DNA: TGCAGTGCTACTCCGGGACATCAGAACAATCAGCCCCAGCATTTT. Its translation: CSATPGHQNNQPQHF.